This record looks at one TCR beta chain sequence and its context. Its matching antigen is unknown. TCRdb recomputed calls from the RT-PCR reads with MiXCR, one row per CDR3 protein. The sample lists 450,000 to 600,000 distinct CDR3 sequences; approximately 15% were seen once. This record comes from a study of response to subunit inactivated influenza vaccine. This CDR3 is built from 14 residues. CDR1 is MNHEY and CDR2 is SVGEGT in the germline V gene. Trimming took off 6 bases at V and 7 bases at J, with 18 bases between the two ends. Findings of the study overall: Authors suggested each seasonal flu vaccination may recruit only limited numbers of new T cells.

Sequencing used CD4+ T cells sorted from PBMCs, obtained roughly 24 months after vaccination. V is TRBV6-2 or TRBV6-3 and J is TRBJ1-2; possibly TRBD1 for D (6 bases). This receptor was obtained from a man aged 50 to 75 who received an inactivated influenza vaccine. The CDR3 here is CASSEQGIGGGYTF. In nucleotides, the CDR3 is TGTGCCAGCAGCGAACAGGGAATAGGAGGTGGCTACACCTTC.